Each of the 6 T cell receptor beta chains below was sequenced from the same sample in a study of PD-1 blockade in classical Hodgkin lymphoma. Every patient relapsed after autologous stem cell transplantation, and brentuximab vedotin exposure varied. Only in-frame clones appear in the TCRdb table, and some are missing; sequencing was by immunoSEQ multiplex PCR. This sample has approximately 17,000 clones, with approximately 64% found just once. Sequencing used peripheral blood mononuclear cells (PBMCs), obtained before the second cycle of nivolumab. All receptors derive from a human donor with classical Hodgkin lymphoma.

This clone has just a few counts. V is TRBV2 and J is TRBJ2-1; TRBD2 agrees at 10 bases. Germline CDR1 SNHLY, CDR2 FYNNEI. The V and J ends lost 0 bases and 7 bases, in that order; junction bases with no gene match: 6. The CDR3 covers 16 residues. The CDR3 spells CASSEAVAGGENEQFF. The DNA of the CDR3 is TGTGCCAGCAGTGAAGCGGTAGCGGGAGGTGAGAATGAGCAGTTCTTC.

With regard to this clone: The junction departs from germline at one end; a sequencing error may be responsible. The chain joins TRBV6-1 to TRBJ1-1, with D tentatively TRBD1 (5 bases). The germline V gene encodes CDR1 MNHNS and CDR2 SASEGT. CDR3 length: 15 amino acids. CDR3 bases: TGTGCCAGCAGAGAAGGGACCGCAGGGAACACTGAAGCTTTCTTT. Amino acids: CASREGTAGNTEAFF.

The chain employs TRBV10-3 and TRBJ1-2; D gene ambiguous. Germline V gives CDR1 ENHRY, CDR2 SYGVKD. Trimming shortened V by 7 bases and J by 3 bases, and 6 bases separated the two germline ends. The CDR3 contains 11 residues. This CDR3 is CAINEYYGYTF. The DNA for the CDR3 is TGTGCCATCAACGAATACTATGGCTACACCTTC.

This chain links TRBV27 with TRBJ1-1; a weak D match, TRBD1 (6 bases). Trimming took 0 bases from V and 3 from J, leaving 8 bases between them. Germline V gives CDR1 MNHEY, CDR2 SMNVEV (reference sequence). The length of the CDR3 is 14 residues. The DNA of the CDR3 is TGTGCCAGCAGTTTATCAGCAGGGGACACTGAAGCTTTCTTT. Amino acid sequence: CASSLSAGDTEAFF.

The gene calls are TRBV30 and TRBJ1-5; D not resolved. V shed 5 bases and J shed 4 bases, with 15 bases lying between them. Germline values: CDR1 GTSNPN, CDR2 SVGIG (reference sequence). The CDR3 consists of 14 residues. CDR3 in amino acids: CAWGVGRLNQPQHF. The CDR3 DNA reads as TGTGCCTGGGGAGTGGGCAGGTTAAATCAGCCCCAGCATTTT.

This chain connects TRBV2 to TRBJ1-1, with 9 bases fitting TRBD1. CDR1 is SNHLY, CDR2 FYNNEI, per germline. This CDR3 has 14 amino acids. V lost 2 bases, J lost 4 bases, and 2 bases stayed unmatched. The CDR3 DNA follows: TGTGCCAGCAGTGAATGGACAGGGGCCACTGAAGCTTTCTTT. Amino acid sequence: CASSEWTGATEAFF.